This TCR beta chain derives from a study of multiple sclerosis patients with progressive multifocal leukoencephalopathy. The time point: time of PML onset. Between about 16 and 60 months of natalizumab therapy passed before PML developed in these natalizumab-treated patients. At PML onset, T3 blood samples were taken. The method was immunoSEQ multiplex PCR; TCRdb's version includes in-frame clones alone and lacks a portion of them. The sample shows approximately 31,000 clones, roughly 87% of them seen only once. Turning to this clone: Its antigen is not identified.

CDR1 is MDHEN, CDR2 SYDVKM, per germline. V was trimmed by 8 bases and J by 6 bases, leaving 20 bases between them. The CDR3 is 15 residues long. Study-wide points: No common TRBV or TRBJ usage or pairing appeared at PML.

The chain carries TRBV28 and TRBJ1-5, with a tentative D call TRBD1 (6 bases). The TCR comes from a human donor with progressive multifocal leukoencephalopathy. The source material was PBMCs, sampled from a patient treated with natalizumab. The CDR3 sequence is CASLSGAGDFQPQHF. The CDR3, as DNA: TGTGCCAGCTTATCCGGGGCAGGGGATTTTCAGCCCCAGCATTTT.